Detailed here is one T cell receptor (beta chain). Its antigen is currently unknown. This specimen belongs to a study of T cell responses to AZD1222 COVID-19 vaccine. Study-wide results and limits: Spike-spanning, vaccine-associated CD4 TCRs were dominant at 160-218 and 743-854. Nearly half of unique spike-specific TCRs reportedly avoided B.1.351 and B.1.1.7 mutated regions. White British donors predominated, females outnumbered males, and clonal diversity was possibly underestimated.

TCRdb's table, derived via immunoSEQ multiplex PCR, lists solely in-frame clones and lacks some. The sample consists of 80,000 to 90,000 clones, approximately 89% of them appearing once. Losses at the gene ends were 5 bases for V and 0 bases for J; bases not matched to a gene: 8. CDR3 length: 16 residues. Germline V CDR1 and CDR2: SGHAT, FQNNGV. This material consisted of peripheral blood, taken on day 0 of MenACWY control vaccination. This sequence originates from an adult in good health. This chain links TRBV11-2 with TRBJ2-3, with 7 bases that match TRBD2. The CDR3 sequence: CASSQFARGSTDTQYF. The DNA for the CDR3 is TGTGCCAGCAGCCAATTCGCGCGGGGGAGCACAGATACGCAGTATTTT.